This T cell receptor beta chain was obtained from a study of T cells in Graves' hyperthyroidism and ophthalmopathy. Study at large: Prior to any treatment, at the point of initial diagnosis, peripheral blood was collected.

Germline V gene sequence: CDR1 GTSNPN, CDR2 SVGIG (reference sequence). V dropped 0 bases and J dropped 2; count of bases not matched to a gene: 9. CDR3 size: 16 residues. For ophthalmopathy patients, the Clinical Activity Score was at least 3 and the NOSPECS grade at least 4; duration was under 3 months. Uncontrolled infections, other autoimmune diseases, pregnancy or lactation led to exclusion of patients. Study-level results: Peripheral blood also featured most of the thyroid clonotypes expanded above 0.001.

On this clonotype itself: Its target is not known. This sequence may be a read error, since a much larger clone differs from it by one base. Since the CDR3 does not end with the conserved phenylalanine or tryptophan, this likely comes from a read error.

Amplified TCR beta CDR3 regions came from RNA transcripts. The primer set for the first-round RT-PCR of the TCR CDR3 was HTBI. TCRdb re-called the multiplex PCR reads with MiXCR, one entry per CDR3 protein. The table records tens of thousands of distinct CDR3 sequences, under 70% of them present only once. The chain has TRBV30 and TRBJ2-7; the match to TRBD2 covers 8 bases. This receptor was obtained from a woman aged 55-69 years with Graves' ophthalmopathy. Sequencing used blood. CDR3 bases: TGTGCCTGGAGTGTCGGACTAGCCCAATTACCCTACGAGCAGTACCTC. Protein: CAWSVGLAQLPYEQYL.